This is a list of T cell receptor beta chains from one sample in a study of cytomegalovirus exposure and HLA in healthy donors. Assay used: immunoSEQ multiplex PCR; TCRdb lists only in-frame clones, some missing. The sample includes about 190,000 clones, more than 65% of them seen just once. Sequencing was carried out using PBMCs. These receptors were obtained from a woman in her thirties in good health and CMV-seropositive. The CDR3 runs from the conserved cysteine through the conserved F or W. A D gene is named only where the DNA matches it firmly. Where a row states a size, it is once, few, many or the class of an expanded clone; other rows omit it.

abundance	d_gene	v_gene	j_gene	CDR3nt	CDR3aa
NA	NA	TRBV27	TRBJ1-1	TGTGCCAGCAGCGCAACTTACATTCTAGGACACCGGAACACTGAAGCTTTCTTT	CASSATYILGHRNTEAFF
NA	NA	TRBV10-3	TRBJ2-2	TGTGCCACCCTCGACAGGTCCACCGGGGAGCTGTTTTTT	CATLDRSTGELFF
once	NA	TRBV29-1	TRBJ1-2	TGCAGCGTTGATCGGGGGGGCCGCGGCTACACCTTC	CSVDRGGRGYTF
few	NA	TRBV6-1	TRBJ1-1	TGTGCCAGCAGTGCATCAGGGAAGAACACTGAAGCTTTCTTT	CASSASGKNTEAFF
NA	TRBD1	TRBV7-6	TRBJ2-7	TGTGCCAGCAGCTGGGGGACAGCCTACGAGCAGTACTTC	CASSWGTAYEQYF
NA	TRBD2	TRBV5-4	TRBJ2-7	TGTGCCAGCAGCGCCGGACTAGCGGGAGGCTACGAGCAGTACTTC	CASSAGLAGGYEQYF
NA	TRBD1	TRBV5-1	TRBJ1-5	TGCGCCAGCAGCTTAGGACAGGGACTCAATCAGCCCCAGCATTTT	CASSLGQGLNQPQHF
NA	NA	TRBV11-2	TRBJ2-2	TGTGCCAGCAGCTTAGGAGGGCGATCCACCGGGGAGCTGTTTTTT	CASSLGGRSTGELFF
many	TRBD1	TRBV2	TRBJ1-1	TGTGCCAGCAGTGATCGGGACAGGGAGGGTTTCTTT	CASSDRDREGFF
few	TRBD2	TRBV28	TRBJ2-1	TGTGCCACCGGGACTAGCGGGAGGGCCGGGTTCTTC	CATGTSGRAGFF
NA	NA	TRBV5-1	TRBJ1-3	TGCGCCAGCAGCCAATCGGGAGGAAACACCATATATTTT	CASSQSGGNTIYF
once	NA	TRBV5-6	TRBJ2-1	TGTGCCAGCAGCTGGGGGAGCCGGTTACAGGGTGCCAATGAGCAGTTCTTC	CASSWGSRLQGANEQFF
NA	NA	TRBV5-1	TRBJ1-1	TGCGCCAGCAGCCTGGGGGGCGGTTACACTGAAGCTTTCTTT	CASSLGGGYTEAFF
NA	NA	TRBV6-5	TRBJ1-2	TGTGCCAGCAGCTCACCGGTGGGTGGCAACTATGGCTACCCCTTC	CASSSPVGGNYGYPF
NA	NA	TRBV21-1	TRBJ2-7	TGTGCCAGCAAACCTCCCTCCACAGGCACCTACGAGCAGTACTTC	CASKPPSTGTYEQYF
NA	NA	TRBV7-3	TRBJ2-6	TGTGCCAGCAGCTCAGGGAAGTTCTCTGGGGCCAACGTCCTGACTTTC	CASSSGKFSGANVLTF
once	TRBD1	TRBV5-1	TRBJ1-2	TGCGCCAGCAGTTTTACAGGGGGTAAGGGCTACACCTTC	CASSFTGGKGYTF
NA	TRBD2	TRBV7-2	TRBJ2-2	TGTGCCAGCAGCTCGACTAGCTGGAACACCGGGGAGCTGTTTTTT	CASSSTSWNTGELFF
once	TRBD1	TRBV7-9	TRBJ1-2	TGTGCCAGCAGCTTAGTTGGACAGGCCTATGGCTACACCTTC	CASSLVGQAYGYTF
NA	NA	TRBV6-5	TRBJ2-7	TGTGCCAGCAGTTACTCGGCTTTTGATCCCTACGAGCAGTACTTC	CASSYSAFDPYEQYF